These 14 T cell receptor beta chains were sequenced from one sample in a study of cytomegalovirus exposure and HLA in healthy donors. A multiplex PCR was run with 60 Vbeta primers and 13 Jbeta primers. Profiling relied on immunoSEQ multiplex PCR, and the TCRdb table lists in-frame clones only, not all of them. Found here are 100,000 to 150,000 clones, about 80% of them singletons; the top ten hold more than 3.5%. Specimen: PBMCs. The receptors originated from a woman between 40 and 50 years old in good health and CMV-seropositive.

The genes are TRBV11-2 and TRBJ2-7, with a tentative D call TRBD2 (6 bases). This CDR3 contains 14 residues. V lost 4 bases, J lost 2 bases, and 12 bases lay in between. CDR1 is SGHAT, CDR2 FQNNGV, per germline. The CDR3 loop reads CASSWGERAYEQYF. The CDR3 nucleotides are TGTGCCAGCAGCTGGGGGGAGAGGGCCTACGAGCAGTACTTC.

The chain employs TRBV13 and TRBJ2-7, with D uncertain. Germline CDR1 is PRHDT and CDR2 is FYEKMQ (reference sequence). The V gene lost 0 bases and the J gene lost 0 bases, with 6 bases spanning the gap. The CDR3 is 14 amino acids. The CDR3: CASSLGSDSYEQYF. CDR3 sequence (DNA): TGTGCCAGCAGCTTAGGCAGCGACTCCTACGAGCAGTACTTC.

V and J are TRBV9 and TRBJ1-2; D gene unclear. The germline V and J ends were trimmed by 6 bases and 5 bases, with 17 bases remaining between them. Germline CDR1 and CDR2: SGDLS and YYNGEE. CDR3 length: 14 residues. CDR3 bases: TGTGCCAGCACACCCCCACAGACCCTGTATGGCTACACCTTC. Translation: CASTPPQTLYGYTF.

CDR3 loop: CASSPSQVLTEAFF. The CDR3 nucleotides read TGTGCCAGCAGCCCCTCTCAGGTTTTGACTGAAGCTTTCTTT. V and J are TRBV13 and TRBJ1-1, with D unresolved. V lost 5 bases and J lost 5, with 15 bases in between. Germline V CDR1 and CDR2: PRHDT, FYEKMQ (reference sequence). The CDR3 loop spans 14 amino acids.

V is TRBV11-2 and J is TRBJ2-7; 7 bases match TRBD2. With 7 bases clipped from V and 3 bases from J, the junction kept 6 bases outside the gene matches. The CDR3 runs to 13 residues. Looked up from germline, CDR1 is SGHAT and CDR2 is FQNNGV. The CDR3 coding sequence is TGTGCCAGCAACAAGCGGGGAGGCTACGAGCAGTACTTC. Protein: CASNKRGGYEQYF.

The chain uses TRBV29-1 and TRBJ2-7; D is possibly TRBD1 (6 bases). Trimming took 4 bases from V and 2 from J, leaving 12 bases between them. This CDR3 has 13 residues. Germline lookup yields CDR1 SQVTM and CDR2 ANQGSEA. The CDR3 region has the DNA TGCAGCGTTGTAACAGGGCGTACCTACGAGCAGTACTTC. Translated: CSVVTGRTYEQYF.

The rearrangement uses TRBV9 and TRBJ2-7; 9 positions agree with TRBD1. The V and J ends lost 3 bases and 5 bases, in that order; junction bases with no gene match: 9. There are 15 residues in the CDR3. Germline-derived CDR1 and CDR2 are SGDLS and YYNGEE. CDR3 loop: CASSGRDRGIDEQYF. CDR3 sequence (DNA): TGTGCCAGCAGCGGTCGAGACAGGGGGATTGACGAGCAGTACTTC.

The CDR3 sequence is CASRQDLEAFF. The CDR3 nucleotides are TGTGCCAGCAGACAGGACCTTGAAGCTTTCTTT. This chain uses TRBV7-8 with TRBJ1-1, with D tentatively TRBD1 (5 bases). CDR1 SGHVS and CDR2 FQNEAQ come from the germline V gene. Trimming pared 6 bases from V and 7 bases from J, leaving 9 bases between. The length of the CDR3 is 11 residues.

The rearrangement joins TRBV10-3 to TRBJ1-1, with D tentatively TRBD1 (5 bases). The CDR3 has 13 residues. Germline-derived CDR1 and CDR2 are ENHRY and SYGVKD. V was cut by 8 bases and J by 8 bases, with 18 bases left in between. CDR3 sequence reads: CAILGGGRQEAFF. The CDR3 region has the DNA TGTGCCATCCTGGGGGGGGGACGTCAAGAAGCTTTCTTT.

This clone was observed a single time. J is TRBJ1-4 and V is TRBV5-6; the D is unclear. V lost 4 bases to trimming and J lost 5 bases, with 12 bases between them. From germline, CDR1 is SGHDT and CDR2 YYEEEE. This CDR3 is built from 14 residues. CDR3 protein: CASSQDGKNEKLFF. DNA for the CDR3: TGTGCCAGCAGCCAGGACGGGAAGAATGAAAAACTGTTTTTT.

The CDR3 loop reads CASSLSEGRDEQFF. The CDR3, as DNA: TGTGCCAGTAGTTTATCGGAGGGGAGGGATGAGCAGTTCTTC. The chain joins TRBV19 to TRBJ2-1; 7 bases agree with TRBD2. CDR3 length: 14 residues. Germline V gene data show CDR1 as LNHDA and CDR2 as SQIVND (reference sequence). V was pared by 5 bases and J by 8 bases, with 9 bases of the junction left unmatched. The whole variable domain, remainder taken from reference TRBV19 and TRBJ2-1, is DGGITQSPKYLFRKEGQNVTLSCEQNLNHDAMYWYRQDPGQGLRLIYYSQIVNDFQKGDIAEGYSVSREKKESFPLTVTSAQKNPTAFYLCASSLSEGRDEQFFGPGTRLTVL.

The chain employs TRBV5-4 and TRBJ2-7, with D uncertain. The V and J ends lost 0 bases and 6 bases respectively, with 13 bases between them. CDR1 SGHNT and CDR2 YYREEE come from the germline V gene (reference sequence). CDR3 size: 14 residues. The DNA of the CDR3 is TGTGCCAGCAGCTTGGTATCTTCCCCTTCCGAGCAGTACTTC. Residues: CASSLVSSPSEQYF.

The chain links TRBV7-6 to TRBJ2-1; 7 bases are a match to TRBD2. The germline gives CDR1 SGHVS, CDR2 FNYEAQ. The CDR3 covers 17 residues. The ends lost 1 base at V and 4 bases at J; junction bases unmatched: 10. The chain's CDR3 is CASSLDGFGGSYNEQFF. The CDR3 DNA is TGTGCCAGCAGCTTAGATGGCTTTGGCGGGAGTTACAATGAGCAGTTCTTC. Combining the CDR3 with reference TRBV7-6 and TRBJ2-1 gives the whole variable domain GAGVSQSPRYKVTKRGQDVALRCDPISGHVSLYWYRQALGQGPEFLTYFNYEAQQDKSGLPNDRFSAERPEGSISTLTIQRTEQRDSAMYRCASSLDGFGGSYNEQFFGPGTRLTVL.

The chain combines TRBV4-1 with TRBJ1-4; 8 bases are shared with TRBD1. Trimming cost V 2 bases and J 8 bases; bases outside gene matches: 16. CDR3 length: 18 amino acids. Germline V lookup: CDR1 MGHRA, CDR2 YSYEKL. The CDR3 nucleotides read TGCGCCAGCAGCCAAAGGGGCAGGGGGCAATTTAATGACGAAAAACTGTTTTTT. This sequence encodes CASSQRGRGQFNDEKLFF.